This is a list of T cell receptor beta chains from one sample in a study of a mutant IDH1 vaccine in newly diagnosed glioma. Profiling relied on immunoSEQ multiplex PCR, and the TCRdb table lists in-frame clones only, not all of them. This sample has 41,000 or so clones, with 85% to 90% found just once. The antigens for these receptors are not known. This sample comprised PBMCs, obtained from a glioma patient whose treatment included an IDH1 peptide vaccine. The receptors stem from a man between 35 and 55 years old with glioma. CDR3s include the opening cysteine and the closing phenylalanine or tryptophan. Each record gives: J gene, D gene, clone size, V gene, CDR3 DNA, CDR3 protein. D genes are given only for firm matches. For some rows the clone size is stated as once, few or many, or as a class when expanded; others skip it.

>TRBJ2-1|TRBD1|.|TRBV7-9
TGTGCCAGCAGCCCAGGGACAGACCACAATGAGCAGTTCTTC
CASSPGTDHNEQFF
>TRBJ2-2|.|.|TRBV5-1
TGCGCCAGCAACCGGGGCTCCGGGGAGCTGTTTTTT
CASNRGSGELFF
>TRBJ2-5|.|.|TRBV5-6
TGTGCCAGCAGCTCTGACGGGCTCATGGAGACCCAGTACTTC
CASSSDGLMETQYF
>TRBJ1-3|TRBD1|.|TRBV4-1
TGCGCCAGCAGCCAAGGGACAGGGGTCCAGAACACCATATATTTT
CASSQGTGVQNTIYF
>TRBJ2-3|TRBD2|.|TRBV7-2
TGTGCCAGCAGCCTTGTGGGGACTAGCGGACCGGATACGCAGTATTTT
CASSLVGTSGPDTQYF
>TRBJ2-3|.|.|TRBV6-5
TGTGCCAGCAGTCCCCCTGGACAGCTCACAGATACGCAGTATTTT
CASSPPGQLTDTQYF
>TRBJ1-5|TRBD1|.|TRBV11-2
TGTGCCAGTTCCGGGACAGGGGGCGGACAGCCCCAGCATTTT
CASSGTGGGQPQHF
>TRBJ2-1|TRBD1|.|TRBV29-1
TGCAGCGTTGAGGGCATGACAGGGAGCGACAATGAGCAGTTCTTC
CSVEGMTGSDNEQFF
>TRBJ2-5|.|.|TRBV7-9
TGTGCCAGCAGCTCCCCGATCGGCGCAACAGAATGGGAGACCCAGTACTTC
CASSSPIGATEWETQYF
>TRBJ1-5|.|.|TRBV28
TGTGCCAGCAGTTTCAGGGGTTCAGGGTTGGGTCAGCCCCAGCATTTT
CASSFRGSGLGQPQHF
>TRBJ1-5|TRBD1|once|TRBV28
TGTGCCAGCAGTTTACAGGGACAGGGTAGGTTGGACAGGCATTTT
CASSLQGQGRLDRHF
>TRBJ1-6|TRBD1|.|TRBV10-2
TGCGCCAGCAGTCCAGACAGGGGGACATCACCCCTCCACTTT
CASSPDRGTSPLHF
>TRBJ2-2|.|once|TRBV5-1
TGCGCCAGCAGCCAGGACTATTACACCGGGGAGCTGTTTTTT
CASSQDYYTGELFF
>TRBJ1-5|.|once|TRBV18
TGTGCCAGCTCACCGGCAGGTCAGCCCCAGCATTTT
CASSPAGQPQHF
>TRBJ2-1|TRBD2|.|TRBV9
TGTGCCAGCAGCGCCCGCGCGGCGGGAGGGGGCAATGAGCAGTTCTTC
CASSARAAGGGNEQFF
>TRBJ2-3|.|.|TRBV5-1
TGCGCCAGCAGCCCGGGTCTAGGGTTGAATACGCAGTATTTT
CASSPGLGLNTQYF
>TRBJ2-7|.|.|TRBV7-6
TGTGCCAGCAGCTTAGACTCAGGGCCCGACAGCTCCTACGAGCAGTACTTC
CASSLDSGPDSSYEQYF
>TRBJ2-7|.|.|TRBV27
TGTGCCAGCAGTTCCTTCGGGGGTCTAGACGAGCAGTACTTC
CASSSFGGLDEQYF
>TRBJ2-1|.|.|TRBV7-9
TGTGCCAGCAGCTTAGGTGGGGAGGCTTACAATGAGCAGTTCTTC
CASSLGGEAYNEQFF
>TRBJ2-3|.|.|TRBV10-2
TGCGCCAGCAGGGGCAGGGCTCCAGATACGCAGTATTTT
CASRGRAPDTQYF
>TRBJ1-5|TRBD1|.|TRBV19
TGTGCCAGTTTAGGCGGGACAGGGCAAAATCAGCCCCAGCATTTT
CASLGGTGQNQPQHF
>TRBJ1-5|.|.|TRBV21-1
TGTGCCAGCAGCAAAGGGCGGAAGGGGGTTGACAATCAGCCCCAGCATTTT
CASSKGRKGVDNQPQHF
>TRBJ1-4|.|.|TRBV19
TGTGCCAGTAGCACGTTACAGGGAGGAGGTGAAAAACTGTTTTTT
CASSTLQGGGEKLFF
>TRBJ1-4|.|.|TRBV2
TGTGCCAGCAGTAACCGGGTGCTTGGGGAAAAACTGTTTTTT
CASSNRVLGEKLFF
>TRBJ1-5|.|.|TRBV28
TGTGCCAGCAGTACCACTCCACAGCCCCAGCATTTT
CASSTTPQPQHF
>TRBJ2-7|TRBD2|.|TRBV6-1
TGTGCCAGCAGTGCCCTGGAGCGGGGGAGCTACGAGCAGTACTTC
CASSALERGSYEQYF
>TRBJ1-2|TRBD1|.|TRBV7-9
TGTGCCAGCAGCTTACAGGGGGCGCCTGGCTACACCTTC
CASSLQGAPGYTF
>TRBJ1-1|.|.|TRBV4-2
TGTGCCAGCAGCCAAGGAGGAAACACTGAAGCTTTCTTT
CASSQGGNTEAFF
>TRBJ1-5|.|.|TRBV27
TGTGCCAGCAGACCAGGGGTTTATAGCAATCAGCCCCAGCATTTT
CASRPGVYSNQPQHF
>TRBJ2-4|.|.|TRBV18
TGTGCCAGCTCAGAGCCTCTAGCCAAAAACATTCAGTACTTC
CASSEPLAKNIQYF
>TRBJ2-2|.|.|TRBV19
TGTGCCAGTAGTATTCCACCCGTGGCAGGGAGGCGCACCGGGGAGCTGTTTTTT
CASSIPPVAGRRTGELFF
>TRBJ1-2|TRBD1|few|TRBV5-1
TGCGCCAGCAGCTTGGGCCGGGACAGGGATTCGGGCTACACCTTC
CASSLGRDRDSGYTF
>TRBJ1-6|.|once|TRBV4-1
TGCGCCAGCAGCCAAGAGGGGGCAGGGCGATCACCCCTCCACTTT
CASSQEGAGRSPLHF
>TRBJ2-2|.|.|TRBV14
TGTGCCAGCAGTTTCGTTTCGGCCGGGGAGCTGTTTTTT
CASSFVSAGELFF
>TRBJ2-1|TRBD2|.|TRBV2
TGTGCCAGCAGTGAAGCTGCGGGAGGGCCCGTATACAATGAGCAGTTCTTC
CASSEAAGGPVYNEQFF
>TRBJ2-2|TRBD1|.|TRBV6-1
TGTGCCAGCAGTAGGACAGGGGGGAACACCGGGGAGCTGTTTTTT
CASSRTGGNTGELFF